There are a few counts of the clone carrying this TCR beta chain. Its antigen is not known. The CDR3 is 14 amino acids. The data belong to a study of CD8 T cells in ankylosing spondylitis. Findings and limits, study-wide: A number of the motif variants had already been described in reactive arthritis synovial fluid and blood.

Each TCR beta library was made by quantitative 5'-RACE that incorporated molecular barcodes. TCRdb independently ran MiXCR on the 5' RACE reads; one entry per CDR3 protein. The sample records 350,000 to 400,000 distinct CDR3 sequences, roughly 20% being singletons. The TCR comes from a male donor with ankylosing spondylitis or in good health (not recorded which). The chain has TRBV21-1 and TRBJ2-5; the DNA was not compared with TRBD2, the D call given in the table. TRBV21-1 is an annotated pseudogene. Sequences were obtained from blood, either unsorted or a sorted T cell fraction (not recorded which). DNA for the CDR3: TGTGCCAGCTTAAAGCGGGGGGGCCGGGAGACCCAGTACTTC. This sequence encodes CASLKRGGRETQYF.